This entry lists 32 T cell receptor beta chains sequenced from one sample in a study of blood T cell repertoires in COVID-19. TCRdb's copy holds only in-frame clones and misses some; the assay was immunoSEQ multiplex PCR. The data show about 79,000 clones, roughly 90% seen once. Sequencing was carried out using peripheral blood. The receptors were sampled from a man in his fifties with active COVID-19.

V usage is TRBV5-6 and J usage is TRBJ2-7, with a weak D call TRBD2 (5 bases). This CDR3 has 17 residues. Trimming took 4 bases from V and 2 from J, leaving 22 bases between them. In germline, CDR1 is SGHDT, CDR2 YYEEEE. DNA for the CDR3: TGTGCCAGCAGCCCCACCCCGAGGAGGCTGACTACCTACGAGCAGTACTTC. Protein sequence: CASSPTPRRLTTYEQYF.

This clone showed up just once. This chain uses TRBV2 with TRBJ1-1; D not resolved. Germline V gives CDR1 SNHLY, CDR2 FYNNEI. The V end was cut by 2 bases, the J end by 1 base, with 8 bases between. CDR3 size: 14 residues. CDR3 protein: CASSELSGNTEAFF. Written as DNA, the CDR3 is TGTGCCAGCAGTGAACTTTCGGGGAACACTGAAGCTTTCTTT. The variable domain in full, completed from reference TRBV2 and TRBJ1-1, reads EPEVTQTPSHQVTQMGQEVILRCVPISNHLYFYWYRQILGQKVEFLVSFYNNEISEKSEIFDDQFSVERPDGSNFTLKIRSTKLEDSAMYFCASSELSGNTEAFFGQGTRLTVV.

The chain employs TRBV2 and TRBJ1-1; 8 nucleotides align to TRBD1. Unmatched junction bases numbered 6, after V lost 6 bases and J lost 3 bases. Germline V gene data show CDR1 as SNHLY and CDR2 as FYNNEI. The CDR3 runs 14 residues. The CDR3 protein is CASRPGGGDTEAFF. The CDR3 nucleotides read TGTGCCAGCAGGCCAGGGGGCGGAGACACTGAAGCTTTCTTT.

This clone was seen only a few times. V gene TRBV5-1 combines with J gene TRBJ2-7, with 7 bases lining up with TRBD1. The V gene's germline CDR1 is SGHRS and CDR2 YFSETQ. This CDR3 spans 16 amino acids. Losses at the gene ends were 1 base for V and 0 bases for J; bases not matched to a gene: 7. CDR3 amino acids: CASSLQGQEYSYEQYF. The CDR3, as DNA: TGCGCCAGCAGCTTGCAAGGACAGGAATACTCCTACGAGCAGTACTTC.

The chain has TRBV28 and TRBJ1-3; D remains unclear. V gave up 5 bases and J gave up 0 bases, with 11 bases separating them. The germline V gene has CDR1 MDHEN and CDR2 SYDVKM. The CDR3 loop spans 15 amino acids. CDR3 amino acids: CASSPSGSSGNTIYF. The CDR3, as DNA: TGTGCCAGCAGTCCTTCCGGGAGCTCTGGAAACACCATATATTTT.

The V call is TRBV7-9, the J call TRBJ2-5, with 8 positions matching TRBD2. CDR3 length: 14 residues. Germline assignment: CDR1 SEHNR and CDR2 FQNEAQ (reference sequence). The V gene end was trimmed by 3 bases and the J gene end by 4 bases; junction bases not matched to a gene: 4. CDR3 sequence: CASSLTRGGETQYF. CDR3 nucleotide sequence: TGTGCCAGCAGCTTGACTCGGGGGGGAGAGACCCAGTACTTC.

CDR3 amino acids: CASSQGRGSGTEAFF. The CDR3, as DNA: TGCGCCAGCAGCCAGGGGAGGGGATCGGGCACTGAAGCTTTCTTT. The V gene is TRBV5-1, the J gene TRBJ1-1; D may be TRBD1 (6 bases). CDR1 and CDR2 (germline): SGHRS, YFSETQ. The CDR3 runs to 15 residues. V dropped 4 bases and J dropped 4 bases, with 17 bases sitting between them.

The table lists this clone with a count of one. CDR3 region: CASSQGGGKGEKLFF. CDR3 nucleotide sequence: TGTGCCAGCAGCCAAGGGGGGGGGAAAGGTGAAAAACTGTTTTTT. The chain is built from TRBV4-2 and TRBJ1-4; D perhaps matches TRBD1 (5 bases). V lost 1 base and J 7 bases, leaving 13 bases between the germline ends. Germline V gene data show CDR1 as LGHNA and CDR2 as YNFKEQ. CDR3 length: 15 amino acids.

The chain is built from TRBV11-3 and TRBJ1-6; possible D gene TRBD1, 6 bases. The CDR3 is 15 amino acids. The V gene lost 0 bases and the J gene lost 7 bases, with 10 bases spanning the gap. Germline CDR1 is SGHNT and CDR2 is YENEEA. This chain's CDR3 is CASSLDLRGNSPLHF. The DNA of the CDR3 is TGTGCCAGCAGCTTAGATCTGAGGGGGAATTCACCCCTCCACTTT.

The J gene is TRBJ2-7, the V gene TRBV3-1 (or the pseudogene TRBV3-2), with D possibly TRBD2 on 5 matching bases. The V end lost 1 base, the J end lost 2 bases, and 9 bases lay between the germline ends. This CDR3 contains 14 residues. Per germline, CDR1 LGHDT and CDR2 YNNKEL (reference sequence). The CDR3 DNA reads TGTGCCAGCAGCCAAGGATCGGAGGCCTACGAGCAGTACTTC. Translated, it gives CASSQGSEAYEQYF.

The CDR3 nucleotides are TGTGCCAGCAGTCCGGCGACACCAGGGTCTGGGGCCAACGTCCTGACTTTC. It yields the protein CASSPATPGSGANVLTF. V and J are TRBV28 and TRBJ2-6; D is perhaps TRBD1 (5 bases). This CDR3 has 17 amino acids. Germline V CDR1 and CDR2: MDHEN, SYDVKM. Trimming took off 5 bases at V and 1 base at J, with 15 bases between the two ends.

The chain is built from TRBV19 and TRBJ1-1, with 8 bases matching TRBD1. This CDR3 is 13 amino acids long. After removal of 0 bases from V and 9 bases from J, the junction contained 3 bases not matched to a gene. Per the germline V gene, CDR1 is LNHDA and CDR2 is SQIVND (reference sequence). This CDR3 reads CASSIDRTGKAFF. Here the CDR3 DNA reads TGTGCCAGTAGTATAGATCGGACAGGGAAAGCTTTCTTT.

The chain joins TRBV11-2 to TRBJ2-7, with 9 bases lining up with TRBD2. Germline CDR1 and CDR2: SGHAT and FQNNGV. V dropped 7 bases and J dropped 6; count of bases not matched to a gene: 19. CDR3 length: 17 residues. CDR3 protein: CASNMGGKREETSEQYF. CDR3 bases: TGTGCCAGCAACATGGGCGGGAAGCGGGAGGAAACCTCCGAGCAGTACTTC.

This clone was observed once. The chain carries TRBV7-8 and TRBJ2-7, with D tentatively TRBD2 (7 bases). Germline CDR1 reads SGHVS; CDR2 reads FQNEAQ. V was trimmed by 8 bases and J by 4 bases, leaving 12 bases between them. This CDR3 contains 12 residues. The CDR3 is CASGRGSYEQYF. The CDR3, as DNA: TGTGCCAGCGGGAGGGGGAGTTACGAGCAGTACTTC. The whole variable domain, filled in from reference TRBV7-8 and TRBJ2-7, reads GAGVSQSPRYKVAKRGQDVALRCDPISGHVSLFWYQQALGQGPEFLTYFQNEAQLDKSGLPSDRFFAERPEGSVSTLKIQRTQQEDSAVYLCASGRGSYEQYFGPGTRLTVT.

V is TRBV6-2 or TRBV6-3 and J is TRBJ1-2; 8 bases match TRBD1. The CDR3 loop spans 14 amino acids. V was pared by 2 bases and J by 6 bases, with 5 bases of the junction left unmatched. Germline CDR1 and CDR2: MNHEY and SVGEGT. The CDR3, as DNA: TGTGCCAGCAGTTACGGACAGGGTCGAAATGGCTACACCTTC. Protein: CASSYGQGRNGYTF.

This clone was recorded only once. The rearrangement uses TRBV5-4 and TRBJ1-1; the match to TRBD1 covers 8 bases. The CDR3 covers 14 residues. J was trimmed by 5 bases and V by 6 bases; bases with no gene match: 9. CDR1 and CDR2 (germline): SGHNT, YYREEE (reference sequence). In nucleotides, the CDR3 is TGTGCCAGCAAGCAGGGGGCGCAAGGAACTGAAGCTTTCTTT. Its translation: CASKQGAQGTEAFF.

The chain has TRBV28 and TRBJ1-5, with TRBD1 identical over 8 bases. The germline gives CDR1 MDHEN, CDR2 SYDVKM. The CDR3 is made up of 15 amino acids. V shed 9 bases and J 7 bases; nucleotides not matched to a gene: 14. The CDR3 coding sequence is TGTGCCAGTTTACGGACAGGGACCACCAGACAGCCCCAGCATTTT. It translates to CASLRTGTTRQPQHF.

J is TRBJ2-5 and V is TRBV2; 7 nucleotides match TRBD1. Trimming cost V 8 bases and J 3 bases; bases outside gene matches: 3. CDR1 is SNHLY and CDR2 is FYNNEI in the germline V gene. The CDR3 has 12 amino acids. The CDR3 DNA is TGTGCCAGCGGTCAGGGGGAAGAGACCCAGTACTTC. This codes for CASGQGEETQYF.

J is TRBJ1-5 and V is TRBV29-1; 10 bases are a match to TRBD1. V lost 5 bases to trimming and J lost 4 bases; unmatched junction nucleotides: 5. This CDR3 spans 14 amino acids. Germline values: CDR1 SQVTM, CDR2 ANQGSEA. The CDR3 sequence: CSVRQGAGNQPQHF. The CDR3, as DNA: TGCAGCGTTCGACAGGGGGCGGGAAATCAGCCCCAGCATTTT.

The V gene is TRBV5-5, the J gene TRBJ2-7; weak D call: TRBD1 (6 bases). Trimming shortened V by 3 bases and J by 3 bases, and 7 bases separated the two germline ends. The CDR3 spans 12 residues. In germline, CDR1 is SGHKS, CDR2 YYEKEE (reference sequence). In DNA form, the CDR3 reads TGTGCCAGCAGCTCCAGGGGCTACGAGCAGTACTTC. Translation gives CASSSRGYEQYF.

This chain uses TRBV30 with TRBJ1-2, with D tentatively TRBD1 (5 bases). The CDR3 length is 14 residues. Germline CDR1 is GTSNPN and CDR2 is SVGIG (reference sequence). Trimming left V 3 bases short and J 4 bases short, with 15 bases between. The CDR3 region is CAWRSTGKFYGYTF. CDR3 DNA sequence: TGTGCCTGGAGGTCCACAGGAAAATTCTATGGCTACACCTTC.

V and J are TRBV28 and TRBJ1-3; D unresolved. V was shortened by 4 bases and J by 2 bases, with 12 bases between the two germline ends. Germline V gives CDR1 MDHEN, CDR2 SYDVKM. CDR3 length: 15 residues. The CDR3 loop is CASSSSGGAGNTIYF. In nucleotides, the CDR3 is TGTGCCAGCAGTTCCTCCGGCGGGGCTGGAAACACCATATATTTT.

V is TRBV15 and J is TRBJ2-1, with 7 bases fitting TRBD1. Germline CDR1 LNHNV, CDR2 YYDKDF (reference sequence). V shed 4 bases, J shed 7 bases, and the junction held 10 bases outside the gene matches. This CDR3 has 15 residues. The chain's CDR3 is CATSIPGQLRNEQFF. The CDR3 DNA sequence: TGTGCCACCAGCATACCGGGACAGCTGAGGAATGAGCAGTTCTTC.

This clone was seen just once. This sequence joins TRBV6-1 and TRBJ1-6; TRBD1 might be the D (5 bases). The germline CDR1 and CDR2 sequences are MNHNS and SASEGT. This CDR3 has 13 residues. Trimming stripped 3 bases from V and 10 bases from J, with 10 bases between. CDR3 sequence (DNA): TGTGCCAGCAGTGACATCAGGGAATCACCCCTCCACTTT. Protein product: CASSDIRESPLHF.

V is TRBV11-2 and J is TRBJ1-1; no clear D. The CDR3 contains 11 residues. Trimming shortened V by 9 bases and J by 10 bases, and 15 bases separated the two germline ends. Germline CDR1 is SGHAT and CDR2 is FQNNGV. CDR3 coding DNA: TGTGCCAGTGGGAGCCCCAATGGAGCTTTCTTT. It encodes CASGSPNGAFF.

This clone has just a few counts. CDR3 in DNA: TGTGCCAGCAGTTCCCAATTGGGGGCTCGCCAGCCCCAGCATTTT. Its translation: CASSSQLGARQPQHF. The J gene is TRBJ1-5, the V gene TRBV6-5; TRBD1 is a possible D gene (6 bases). Per the germline V gene, CDR1 is MNHEY and CDR2 is SVGAGI. This CDR3 is built from 15 residues. The V and J ends lost 4 bases and 7 bases respectively, with 17 bases between them.

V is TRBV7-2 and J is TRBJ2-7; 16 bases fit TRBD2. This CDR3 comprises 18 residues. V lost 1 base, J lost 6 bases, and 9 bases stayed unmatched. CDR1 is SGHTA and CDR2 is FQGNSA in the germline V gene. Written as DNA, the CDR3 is TGTGCCAGCAGCTTAGGGCCGGGACTAGCGGGAGGGCCCAGCGAGCAGTACTTC. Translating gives CASSLGPGLAGGPSEQYF.

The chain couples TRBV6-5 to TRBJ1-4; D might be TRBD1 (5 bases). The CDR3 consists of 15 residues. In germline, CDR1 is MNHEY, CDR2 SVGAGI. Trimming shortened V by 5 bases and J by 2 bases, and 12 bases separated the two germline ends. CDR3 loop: CASSPGGRTNEKLFF. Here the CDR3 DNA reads TGTGCCAGCAGTCCGGGGGGACGGACTAATGAAAAACTGTTTTTT.

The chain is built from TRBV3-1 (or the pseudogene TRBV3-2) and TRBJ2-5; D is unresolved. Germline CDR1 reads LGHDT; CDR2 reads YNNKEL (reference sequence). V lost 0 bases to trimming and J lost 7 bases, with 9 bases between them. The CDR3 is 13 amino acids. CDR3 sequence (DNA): TGTGCCAGCAGCCAAGATCTTGAGGCGACCCAGTACTTC. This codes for CASSQDLEATQYF.

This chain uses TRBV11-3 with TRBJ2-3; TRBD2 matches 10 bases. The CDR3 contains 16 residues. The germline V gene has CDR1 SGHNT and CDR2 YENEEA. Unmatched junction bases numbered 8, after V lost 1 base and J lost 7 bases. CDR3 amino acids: CASSLGEAGGLNTQYF. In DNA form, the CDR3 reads TGTGCCAGCAGCTTAGGGGAAGCGGGGGGGTTAAATACGCAGTATTTT.

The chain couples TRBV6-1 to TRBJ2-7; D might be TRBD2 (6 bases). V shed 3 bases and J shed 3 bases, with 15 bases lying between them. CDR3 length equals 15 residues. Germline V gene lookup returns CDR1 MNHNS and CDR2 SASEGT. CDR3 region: CASSERGDSFYEQYF. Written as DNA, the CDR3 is TGTGCCAGCAGTGAGCGCGGGGACTCCTTCTACGAGCAGTACTTC.

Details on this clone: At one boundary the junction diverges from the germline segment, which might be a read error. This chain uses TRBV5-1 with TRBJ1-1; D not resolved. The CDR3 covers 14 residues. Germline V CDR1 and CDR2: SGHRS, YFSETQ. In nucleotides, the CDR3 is TGCGCCAGCAGCTTGGCTATCAGGAACGCTGAAGCTTTCTTT. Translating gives CASSLAIRNAEAFF.